This section outlines one TCR beta chain sequence together with its context. Its antigen is not known. This CDR3 is 15 amino acids long. V lost 4 bases and J lost 8, with 18 bases in between. The germline CDR1 and CDR2 sequences are SGDLS and YYNGEE. This specimen comes from a study of OX40 agonist ivuxolimab in advanced cancers. Broader study findings: At 0.1 to 3.0 mg/kg, clonal expansion of CD4+ and CD8+ blood T cells had occurred by week 6. The mean number of expanded clones was higher in CD8+ T cells than in CD4+.

Profiling relied on immunoSEQ multiplex PCR, and the TCRdb table lists in-frame clones only, not all of them. The data contain more than 25,000 clones, around 90% of them singletons. Enrollment shut out patients with autoimmune disease history or systemic immunosuppression. Blood sampling was done at baseline, cycle 4 day 1, and cycle 7 day 1. The chain links TRBV9 to TRBJ1-4, with unresolved D. The sequence came from an adult with an advanced solid tumor such as melanoma, head and neck, liver or kidney cancer. The sample here was CD4+ or CD8+ T cells sorted from blood, taken in a trial of the OX40 agonist ivuxolimab. Here the CDR3 DNA reads TGTGCCAGCAGCCCCCGAGGGTTTCTGTCCGAAAAACTGTTTTTT. Its translation is CASSPRGFLSEKLFF.